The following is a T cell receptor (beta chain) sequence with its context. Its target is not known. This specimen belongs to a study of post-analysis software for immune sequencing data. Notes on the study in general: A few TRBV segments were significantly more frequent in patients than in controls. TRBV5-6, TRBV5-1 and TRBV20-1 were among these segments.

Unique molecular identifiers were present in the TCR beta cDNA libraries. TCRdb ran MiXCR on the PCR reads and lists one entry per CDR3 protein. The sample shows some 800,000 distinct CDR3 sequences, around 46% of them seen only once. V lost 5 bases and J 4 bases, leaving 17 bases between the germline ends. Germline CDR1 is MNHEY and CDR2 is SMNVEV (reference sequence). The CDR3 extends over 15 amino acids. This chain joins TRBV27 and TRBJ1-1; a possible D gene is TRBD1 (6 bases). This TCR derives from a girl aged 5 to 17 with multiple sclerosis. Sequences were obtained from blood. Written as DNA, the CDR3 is TGTGCCAGCAGTCCCTCCCGGGGGACATCCACTGAAGCTTTCTTT. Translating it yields CASSPSRGTSTEAFF.